This T cell receptor beta chain comes out of a study of cytomegalovirus exposure and HLA in healthy donors. Notes on the study in general: Rare TCR sequences predominated, though certain public TCRs were found in many donors.

Primers: 60 Vbeta forward and 13 Jbeta reverse. Using immunoSEQ multiplex PCR, the repertoire was profiled, and TCRdb retains in-frame clones only, with some absent. The data contain around 150,000 clones, around four fifths of them singletons. The germline V and J ends were trimmed by 3 bases and 1 base, with 9 bases remaining between them. This CDR3 comprises 13 residues. In germline, CDR1 is GTSNPN, CDR2 SVGIG (reference sequence). Healthy bone marrow donors made up the donor group. As concerns this clone: Its antigen is unidentified.

The receptor was isolated from a woman aged 18-29 years in good health and CMV-seronegative. Sequencing was performed on PBMCs. The chain uses TRBV30 and TRBJ1-1, with D perhaps TRBD1 (5 bases). DNA for the CDR3: TGTGCCTGGAGCCTTGGGGCGAACACTGAAGCTTTCTTT. As protein: CAWSLGANTEAFF.